Listed below are T cell receptor beta chains from one sample, sequenced in a study of cytomegalovirus exposure and HLA in healthy donors. Data came from immunoSEQ multiplex PCR; TCRdb stores just in-frame clones and leaves some out. The table records about 150,000 clones, roughly 85% of them present only once. The sample comprised PBMCs. Receptors originate from a woman aged 18-30 years in good health and CMV-seronegative. Both conserved end residues are part of each CDR3. A D gene is named only where the DNA matches it firmly. The size of a clone is reported for some rows only, either as once, few or many, or as a class for expanded clones.

size,J,V,D,CDR3,DNA
.,TRBJ2-1,TRBV7-6,TRBD2,CASSFLRTSGGKSYNEQFF,TGTGCCAGCAGTTTTCTCAGGACTAGCGGGGGGAAGTCCTACAATGAGCAGTTCTTC
.,TRBJ1-1,TRBV18,TRBD1,CASSPGTGVFTEAFF,TGTGCCAGCTCACCAGGGACAGGGGTGTTCACTGAAGCTTTCTTT
.,TRBJ1-5,TRBV19,.,CASTPGPLRPQHF,TGTGCCAGTACCCCAGGGCCCTTGAGGCCCCAGCATTTT
.,TRBJ2-7,TRBV6-5,.,CASSYSPMGASYEQYF,TGTGCCAGCAGTTACTCCCCGATGGGGGCTTCCTACGAGCAGTACTTC
few,TRBJ2-3,TRBV11-2,.,CASSFAGSTDTQYF,TGTGCCAGCAGCTTCGCAGGGTCCACAGATACGCAGTATTTT
.,TRBJ1-2,TRBV28,.,CASSLRQIHYGYTF,TGTGCCAGCAGTTTGAGGCAGATTCACTATGGCTACACCTTC
.,TRBJ2-2,TRBV7-3,TRBD2,CASSFNAWTSGDANTGELFF,TGTGCCAGCAGCTTTAATGCCTGGACTAGCGGGGATGCGAACACCGGGGAGCTGTTTTTT
few,TRBJ1-1,TRBV2,.,CASSRAEAFF,TGTGCCAGCAGCCGAGCTGAAGCTTTCTTT
.,TRBJ2-1,TRBV9,TRBD2,CASSGQGLAAYNEQFF,TGTGCCAGCAGCGGACAGGGACTAGCGGCCTACAATGAGCAGTTCTTC
.,TRBJ1-2,TRBV9,.,CASSQNWRQVYGYTF,TGTGCCAGCAGCCAAAACTGGCGACAGGTCTATGGCTACACCTTC
.,TRBJ1-6,TRBV6-1,.,CASGRVRYNSPLHF,TGTGCCAGCGGCCGGGTCCGCTATAATTCACCCCTCCACTTT
.,TRBJ1-2,TRBV25-1,.,CASSEWGRAGYGYTF,TGTGCCAGCAGTGAATGGGGGAGGGCTGGCTATGGCTACACCTTC
.,TRBJ2-5,TRBV7-9,TRBD1,CASSLFRGPGFGTQYF,TGTGCCAGCAGCTTATTTAGGGGGCCAGGGTTTGGGACCCAGTACTTC
.,TRBJ2-2,TRBV6-4,TRBD2,CASSDSWTSEHTGELFF,TGTGCCAGCAGTGACTCTTGGACTAGCGAGCACACCGGGGAGCTGTTTTTT
.,TRBJ1-2,TRBV7-3,TRBD1,CASSPYRGMNYGYTF,TGTGCCAGCAGCCCATACAGGGGGATGAACTATGGCTACACCTTC
few,TRBJ2-5,TRBV21-1,.,CASSTQGGEETQYF,TGTGCCAGCAGCACCCAAGGCGGAGAAGAGACCCAGTACTTC
.,TRBJ2-1,TRBV27,.,CASSLTGTPNEQFF,TGTGCCAGCAGTCTGACCGGGACACCCAATGAGCAGTTCTTC
.,TRBJ2-2,TRBV28,TRBD1,CASSLWSVRDRNTGELFF,TGTGCCAGCAGTTTATGGTCGGTCCGGGACAGGAACACCGGGGAGCTGTTTTTT
.,TRBJ1-5,TRBV4-1,TRBD1,CASSQLVTGGSNQPQHF,TGCGCCAGCAGCCAATTGGTCACAGGGGGGAGCAATCAGCCCCAGCATTTT
.,TRBJ1-3,TRBV7-8,.,CASSLASGNTIYF,TGTGCCAGCAGCTTAGCCAGTGGAAACACCATATATTTT
.,TRBJ1-1,TRBV5-1,.,CASSLVGVLNTEAFF,TGCGCCAGCAGCTTGGTTGGAGTTTTGAACACTGAAGCTTTCTTT
.,TRBJ2-1,TRBV9,.,CASSEGQGNYNEQFF,TGTGCCAGCAGCGAGGGGCAGGGTAACTACAATGAGCAGTTCTTC
.,TRBJ2-5,TRBV19,TRBD2,CASKGRGVETQYF,TGTGCCAGTAAAGGGCGGGGGGTTGAGACCCAGTACTTC
.,TRBJ1-4,TRBV4-3,.,CASSQQGGEKLFF,TGCGCCAGCAGCCAGCAGGGTGGCGAAAAACTGTTTTTT
.,TRBJ2-2,TRBV7-9,.,CASTTDSGNTGELFF,TGTGCCAGCACCACGGATAGCGGGAACACCGGGGAGCTGTTTTTT
.,TRBJ2-1,TRBV4-2,TRBD1,CASSHPYGQGNEQFF,TGTGCCAGCAGCCACCCATATGGACAGGGCAATGAGCAGTTCTTC
once,TRBJ1-1,TRBV1,.,CTSSPYRARLF,TGCACCAGCAGCCCCTACAGGGCTCGGCTATTT
.,TRBJ2-7,TRBV27,.,CASSLGFGYEQYF,TGTGCCAGCAGTTTGGGTTTCGGGTACGAGCAGTACTTC
.,TRBJ2-7,TRBV4-3,.,CASSQARQYEQYF,TGCGCCAGCAGCCAAGCGCGACAGTACGAGCAGTACTTC
.,TRBJ2-4,TRBV28,TRBD1,CASSLTGTGRNIQYF,TGTGCCAGTAGTCTGACCGGGACAGGGCGGAACATTCAGTACTTC
.,TRBJ1-2,TRBV2,.,CASSEGASLYGYTF,TGTGCCAGCAGTGAGGGGGCGTCGCTCTATGGCTACACCTTC
.,TRBJ2-7,TRBV29-1,TRBD1,CSVRGQGYEQYF,TGCAGCGTTAGGGGACAGGGCTACGAGCAGTACTTC
.,TRBJ2-1,TRBV7-5,.,CSRSFLSGRSYNEQFF,TGTTCCAGAAGCTTCCTTAGCGGAAGGTCCTACAATGAGCAGTTCTTC
.,TRBJ2-5,TRBV2,TRBD2,CASSELIPSGSMGYF,TGTGCCAGCAGTGAATTAATACCTAGCGGGAGTATGGGGTACTTC
.,TRBJ2-7,TRBV9,.,CASSVGSRLREQYF,TGTGCCAGCAGCGTAGGTTCCCGTTTGAGAGAGCAGTACTTC